This TCR beta chain was obtained from a study of CD8+CD57+ T cells in acquired aplastic anemia. General study findings and limits: There were 25 to 35 CD8+ CDR3 sequences that occurred in both patients and controls.

Template material for TCR beta VDJ and CDR3 profiling consisted of genomic DNA. Via MiXCR, TCRdb re-called the reads, giving one row per CDR3 protein. Among some 170,000 distinct CDR3 sequences, 40% to 55% were seen once, and the ten largest hold about 1.2%. Germline CDR1 and CDR2: MGHRA and YSYEKL. With 4 bases clipped from V and 6 bases from J, the junction kept 7 bases outside the gene matches. The CDR3 loop spans 16 amino acids. All patients picked for sequencing had shown, by flow cytometry, an expansion of CD8+CD57+ cells. The sample holds many counts of this clonotype. Its target is not known. This sequence originates from a human donor with aplastic anemia. The chain is built from TRBV4-1 and TRBJ1-6, with 9 bases aligning to TRBD1. The specimen was sorted CD4+, CD8+, or CD8+CD57+ T cells (not recorded which) from PBMCs. CDR3 in DNA: TGCGCCAGCAGCCGACTGGGACAGGGATTTAATTCACCCCTCCACTTT. This sequence encodes CASSRLGQGFNSPLHF.